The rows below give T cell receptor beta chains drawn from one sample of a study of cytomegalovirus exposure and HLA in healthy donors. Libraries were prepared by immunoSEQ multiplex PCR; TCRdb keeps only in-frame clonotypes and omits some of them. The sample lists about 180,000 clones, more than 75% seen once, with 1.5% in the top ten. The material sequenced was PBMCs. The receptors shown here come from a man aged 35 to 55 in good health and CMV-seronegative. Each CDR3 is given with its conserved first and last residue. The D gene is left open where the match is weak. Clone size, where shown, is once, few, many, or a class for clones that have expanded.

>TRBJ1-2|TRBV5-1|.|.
TGCGCCAGCAGCTTGTCCGGGGATAACTATGGCTACACCTTC
CASSLSGDNYGYTF
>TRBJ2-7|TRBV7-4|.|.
TGTGCCAGCAGCCCTAGAGTGAAAGCTATACTCGGGGGCGAGCAGTACTTC
CASSPRVKAILGGEQYF
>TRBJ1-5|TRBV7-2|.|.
TGTGCCAGCAGCCCCGGTGGAGAGCAGCCCCAGCATTTT
CASSPGGEQPQHF
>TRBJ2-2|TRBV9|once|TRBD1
TGTGCCAGCAGCGGCAGACAGGGTGGGACCGGGGAGCTGTTTTTT
CASSGRQGGTGELFF
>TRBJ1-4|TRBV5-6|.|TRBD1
TGTGCCAGCAGCTTCAGGGGGCTGTTTGAAAAACTGTTTTTT
CASSFRGLFEKLFF
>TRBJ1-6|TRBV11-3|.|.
TGTGCCAGCAGCTTAGTGGGGGGGGGTTCACCCCTCCACTTT
CASSLVGGGSPLHF
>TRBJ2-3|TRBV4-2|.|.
TGTGCCAGCAGCCAAGCGGTATGGGACACCGACACAGATACGCAGTATTTT
CASSQAVWDTDTDTQYF
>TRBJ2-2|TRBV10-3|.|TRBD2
TGTGCCATCAGTGAGACTAGCGGGAGGCAGGGGGAGCTGTTTTTT
CAISETSGRQGELFF
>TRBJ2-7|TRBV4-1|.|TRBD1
TGCGCCAGCAGCCAGGGTTGGGTGGGACAGGGCTACGAGCAGTACTTC
CASSQGWVGQGYEQYF
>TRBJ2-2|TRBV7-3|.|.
TGTGCCAGCACCTCAAGATTGCCGGGGAGCGGGGAGCTGTTTTTT
CASTSRLPGSGELFF
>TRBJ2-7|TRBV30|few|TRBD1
TGTGCCTGGAGGGACAGGGGCGTCTACGAGCAGTACTTC
CAWRDRGVYEQYF
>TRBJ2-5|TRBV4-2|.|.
TGTGCCAGCAGCCCCGGGGGGCGGGGTACCCAGTACTTC
CASSPGGRGTQYF
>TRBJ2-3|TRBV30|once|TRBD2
TGTGCCTGGAGCCGGACTAGCGGGAGCGCAGATACGCAGTATTTT
CAWSRTSGSADTQYF
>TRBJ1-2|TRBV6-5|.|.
TGTGCCAGCAGTGTGGCAGGGGATAACTATGGCTACACCTTC
CASSVAGDNYGYTF
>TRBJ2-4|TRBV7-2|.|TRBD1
TGTGCCAGCAGCTCCATACAGGGGGCGGGCATTCAGTACTTC
CASSSIQGAGIQYF
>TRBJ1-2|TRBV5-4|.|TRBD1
TGTGCCAGCAGCCTAGGGACAGGGCTAGCTAACTGTGGCTACACCTTC
CASSLGTGLANCGYTF
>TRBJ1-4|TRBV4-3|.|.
TGCGCCAGCAGCCAAGATCCACGGGAAAAACTGTTTTTT
CASSQDPREKLFF
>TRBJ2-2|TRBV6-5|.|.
TGTGCCAGCAGTTACTCGAGGGCGGAGACCGGGGAGCTGTTTTTT
CASSYSRAETGELFF
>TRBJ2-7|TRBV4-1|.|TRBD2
TGCGCCAGCAGCCAACTAGCGGGGGGGACGGACGAGCAGTACTTC
CASSQLAGGTDEQYF
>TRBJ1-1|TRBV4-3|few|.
TGCGCCAGCAGATTTGGGGTGGGGGGGGCCACTGAAGCTTTCTTT
CASRFGVGGATEAFF
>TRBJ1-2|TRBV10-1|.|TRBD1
TGCGCCAGCAGTCGGGACAGGGGGCCCAATGGCTACACCTTC
CASSRDRGPNGYTF
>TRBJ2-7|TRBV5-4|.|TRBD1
TGTGCCAGCGGGGGGAAAACAGGGGGTTTCTACGAGCAGTACTTC
CASGGKTGGFYEQYF
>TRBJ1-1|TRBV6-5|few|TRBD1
TGTGCCAGCAGTGCCCGGACAGGCAACACTGAAGCTTTCTTT
CASSARTGNTEAFF
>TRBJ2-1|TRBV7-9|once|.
TGTGCCAGCAGCTTATATCAGACTAAACCCTACAATGAGCAGTTCTTC
CASSLYQTKPYNEQFF
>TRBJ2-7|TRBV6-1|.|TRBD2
TGTGCCAGCAGTGAATTTCCGCGGCATGAACGGGGGGCCTACGAGCAGTACTTC
CASSEFPRHERGAYEQYF
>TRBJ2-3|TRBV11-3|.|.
TGTGCCAGCAGCTTACATCAAGATACGCAGTATTTT
CASSLHQDTQYF
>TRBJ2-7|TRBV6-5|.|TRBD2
TGTGCCAGCAGTTACTCCAGCGGGAGGGCCGGCAACGAGCAGTACTTC
CASSYSSGRAGNEQYF
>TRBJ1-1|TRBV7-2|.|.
TGTGCCAGCAGCTTAGCAACAGGCGTCAACACTGAAGCTTTCTTT
CASSLATGVNTEAFF
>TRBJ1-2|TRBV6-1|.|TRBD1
TGTGCCATTGCAGATCAGGGGGGCTATGGCTACACCTTC
CAIADQGGYGYTF
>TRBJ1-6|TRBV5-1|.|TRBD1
TGCGCCAGCAGCTTGGGCTCGGACAGGGGAAATTCACCCCTCCACTTT
CASSLGSDRGNSPLHF
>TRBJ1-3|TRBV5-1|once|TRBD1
TGCGCCAGCAGCGATCAAATCCCGGGACAGGGAGGCACCATATATTTT
CASSDQIPGQGGTIYF
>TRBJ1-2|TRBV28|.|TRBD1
TGTGCCAGCAGTTTATGGGCAGGGGGTGACTATGGCTACACCTTC
CASSLWAGGDYGYTF
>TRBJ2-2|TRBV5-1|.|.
TGCGCCAGCAGGTTTCCGGACATCCAACTAGCCGCGAACACCGGGGAGCTGTTTTTT
CASRFPDIQLAANTGELFF
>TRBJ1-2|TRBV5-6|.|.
TGTGCCAGCAGCTTGAGAGAATGGCTGCGGGGCTACACCTTC
CASSLREWLRGYTF
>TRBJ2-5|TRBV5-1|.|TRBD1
TGCGCCAGCAGCTTGGTCGGACAGGGGTTCCAAGAGACCCAGTACTTC
CASSLVGQGFQETQYF
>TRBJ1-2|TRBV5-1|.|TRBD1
TGCGCCAGCAGCTTGGGGGACAGAGATGGCTACACCTTC
CASSLGDRDGYTF
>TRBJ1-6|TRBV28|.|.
TGTGCCAGCAGTTTCCTCGGGAGCTCCTATAATTCACCCCTCCACTTT
CASSFLGSSYNSPLHF
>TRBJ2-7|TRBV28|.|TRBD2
TGTGCCAGCAGTCCCACGCGGGGGGTTGTCGGATCCTACGAGCAGTACTTC
CASSPTRGVVGSYEQYF
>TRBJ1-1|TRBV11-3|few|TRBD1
TGTGCCAGCAGCCTGAGACAGGGGAGGGCTGAAGCTTTCTTT
CASSLRQGRAEAFF
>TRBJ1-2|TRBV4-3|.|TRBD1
TGCGCCAGCAGCCAATCCGGGACAGGGGTCATCAGTGGCTACACCTTC
CASSQSGTGVISGYTF
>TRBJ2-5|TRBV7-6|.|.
TGTGCCAGCAGCTTAGCCGGGACAAACCAAGAGACCCAGTACTTC
CASSLAGTNQETQYF
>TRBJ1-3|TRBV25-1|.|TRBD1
TGTGCCAGCAGTGAGGACAGGGGGCGCGGAAACACCATATATTTT
CASSEDRGRGNTIYF
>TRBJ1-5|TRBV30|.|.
TGTGCCTGGGCCCTCCCGACAGGCAGCAATCAGCCCCAGCATTTT
CAWALPTGSNQPQHF
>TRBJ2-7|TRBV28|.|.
TGTGCCAGCAGGATGCCCAGAACCTACGAGCAGTACTTC
CASRMPRTYEQYF
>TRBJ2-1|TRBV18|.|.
TGTGCCAGCGACACGGCGGCGGGGAGGTACAATGAGCAGTTCTTC
CASDTAAGRYNEQFF
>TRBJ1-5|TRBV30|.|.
TGTGCCTGGAGTGTACAGACAGCCTCACAGCCCCAGCATTTT
CAWSVQTASQPQHF
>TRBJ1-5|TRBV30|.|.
TGTGCCTGGAGCCCCGGGGGGGGTCCGTGGCAGCCCCAGCATTTT
CAWSPGGGPWQPQHF
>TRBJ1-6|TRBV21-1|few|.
TGTGCCAGCAGCACTAGGACATGGATGAATAATTCACCCCTCCACTTT
CASSTRTWMNNSPLHF
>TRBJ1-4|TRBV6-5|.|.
TGTGCCACCCGCCGCGGGGGGCAAGTAGGTGAAAAACTGTTTTTT
CATRRGGQVGEKLFF
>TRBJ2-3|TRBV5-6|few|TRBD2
TGTGCCAGCAGCACCGGGAGGACTAGTAATACGCAGTATTTT
CASSTGRTSNTQYF
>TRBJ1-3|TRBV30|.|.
TGTGCCTGGAGAGGGGGAACCGGTGAGAGCTCTGGAAACACCATATATTTT
CAWRGGTGESSGNTIYF
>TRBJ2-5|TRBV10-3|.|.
TGTGCCATCAGTGAGTTACTGCAGGGCGTGATTGAGACCCAGTACTTC
CAISELLQGVIETQYF
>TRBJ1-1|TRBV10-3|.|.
TGTGCCATCAGTGAGATGCGGGCGAGCACTGAAGCTTTCTTT
CAISEMRASTEAFF
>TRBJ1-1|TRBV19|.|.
TGTGCCAGTAGTAAAGAGGGCTTGAACACTGAAGCTTTCTTT
CASSKEGLNTEAFF
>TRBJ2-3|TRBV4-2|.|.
TGTGCCAGCAGCCCCTACCCCACGATAAGCACAGATACGCAGTATTTT
CASSPYPTISTDTQYF
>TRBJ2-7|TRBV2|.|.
TGTGCCAGCACTGTCCGACAGGAGACCTACGAGCAGTACTTC
CASTVRQETYEQYF
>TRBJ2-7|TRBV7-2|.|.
TGTGCCAGCAGCTTAGCGAGCTCCTACGAGCAGTACTTC
CASSLASSYEQYF
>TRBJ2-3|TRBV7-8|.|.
TGTGCCAGCAGCTTAACCCAACTAGTGTCAGATACGCAGTATTTT
CASSLTQLVSDTQYF